This entry lists 7 T cell receptor beta chains sequenced from one sample in a study of identical twins. TCRdb re-derived calls from the 5' RACE reads in MiXCR, one entry per CDR3 protein. The table records 700,000 or so distinct CDR3 sequences, around 8.6% of them present only once. The same sample was also studied in work on yellow fever vaccine responses in identical twins.

Material: PBMCs. All receptors come from a young woman in good health.

This clonotype was counted a few times. The rearrangement links TRBV15 to TRBJ2-2, with D perhaps matching TRBD2 (6 bases). Germline V gene sequence: CDR1 LNHNV, CDR2 YYDKDF (reference sequence). The CDR3 is 14 residues long. The V and J ends lost 1 base and 7 bases respectively, with 10 bases between them. The CDR3 DNA is TGTGCCACCAGCAGAGGCGGGGCAAACGGGGAGCTGTTTTTT. This translates into CATSRGGANGELFF.

This sequence joins TRBV20-1 and TRBJ1-1; maybe TRBD1 (5 bases). From germline, CDR1 is DFQATT and CDR2 SNEGSKA (reference sequence). This CDR3 spans 16 amino acids. The V end lost 2 bases, the J end lost 0 bases, and 16 bases lay between the germline ends. In DNA form, the CDR3 reads TGCAGTGCTAGACGGCAGGGAAGTTGGATGAACACTGAAGCTTTCTTT. Translation: CSARRQGSWMNTEAFF.

This clonotype occurred many times. The gene calls are TRBV12-3 or TRBV12-4 and TRBJ1-5; D possibly corresponds to TRBD1 (6 bases). V lost 4 bases, J lost 0 bases, and 19 bases lay in between. The CDR3 is 18 amino acids. The CDR3, as DNA: TGTGCCAGCAGTTCCTTTACAGGGTTGGTTTATAGCAATCAGCCCCAGCATTTT. Amino acid sequence: CASSSFTGLVYSNQPQHF.

The chain joins TRBV7-9 to TRBJ2-3; 10 nucleotides line up with TRBD2. This CDR3 spans 16 amino acids. Germline V lookup: CDR1 SEHNR, CDR2 FQNEAQ (reference sequence). With V trimmed by 5 bases and J by 7 bases, 12 bases remained unmatched. DNA of the CDR3: TGTGCCAGCAGCCCCGGCGGGACTAGCGAACCCCATACGCAGTATTTT. It codes for CASSPGGTSEPHTQYF.

The rearrangement links TRBV27 to TRBJ1-2; unclear D gene. The germline CDR1 and CDR2 sequences are MNHEY and SMNVEV (reference sequence). This CDR3 region has 17 residues. The V end lost 6 bases, the J end lost 3 bases, and 23 bases lay between the germline ends. CDR3 DNA sequence: TGTGCCAGCAGACCACCAGGCCTCCCAGACGGGGACTATGGCTACACCTTC. It codes for CASRPPGLPDGDYGYTF.

In this sample, this clonotype turned up a few times. V and J are TRBV6-5 and TRBJ2-5; perhaps TRBD2 as D (6 bases). V was pared by 0 bases and J by 0 bases, with 8 bases between. CDR3 length equals 15 residues. Germline lookup yields CDR1 MNHEY and CDR2 SVGAGI. The CDR3 loop reads CASSYSRGYQETQYF. CDR3 coding DNA: TGTGCCAGCAGTTACTCGCGGGGTTACCAAGAGACCCAGTACTTC.

The chain is built from TRBV5-1 and TRBJ2-1, with D perhaps matching TRBD1 or TRBD2 (5 bases each). Trimming removed 5 bases from V and 7 bases from J, with 16 bases in between. The germline V gene has CDR1 SGHRS and CDR2 YFSETQ. The length of the CDR3 is 14 residues. The CDR3 sequence: CASRTGTVDNEQFF. CDR3 nucleotides: TGCGCCAGCAGGACCGGGACGGTCGATAATGAGCAGTTCTTC.